A single sample gave rise to the 3 T cell receptor beta chains below, sequenced in a study of response to subunit inactivated influenza vaccine. TCRdb ran MiXCR on the RT-PCR reads and lists one entry per CDR3 protein. The sample shows over 150,000 distinct CDR3 sequences, around 11% of them seen only once. The sample in question was CD8+ T cells sorted from PBMCs, obtained less than 30 months after vaccination. The source of these receptors is a man aged 50 to 75 who received an inactivated influenza vaccine.

This clonotype turned up a few times. CDR3 protein: CAWSVLAGDTEAFF. The CDR3, as DNA: TGTGCCTGGAGTGTATTGGCGGGGGACACTGAAGCTTTCTTT. The J gene is TRBJ1-1, the V gene TRBV30, with D perhaps TRBD1 (5 bases). CDR3 size: 14 residues. Germline CDR1 reads GTSNPN; CDR2 reads SVGIG (reference sequence). V dropped 0 bases and J dropped 3 bases, with 11 bases sitting between them.

V and J are TRBV27 and TRBJ2-3; D might be TRBD2 (6 bases). Looked up from germline, CDR1 is MNHEY and CDR2 is SMNVEV (reference sequence). The CDR3 totals 14 residues. The V and J ends lost 6 bases and 9 bases respectively, with 19 bases between them. CDR3 sequence reads: CASSPGLSGLTQYF. CDR3 coding DNA: TGTGCCAGCAGCCCGGGACTTAGCGGTTTAACGCAGTATTTT.

This clonotype has only a few counts. The chain combines TRBV7-9 with TRBJ2-1; the D gene is possibly TRBD2 (5 bases). In germline, CDR1 is SEHNR, CDR2 FQNEAQ (reference sequence). Trimming left V 3 bases short and J 7 bases short, with 10 bases between. This CDR3 region has 13 residues. The CDR3 DNA reads as TGTGCCAGCAGCTTCGGAGAGGGAAATGAGCAGTTCTTC. Its translation: CASSFGEGNEQFF.